A single sample is the source of the 27 T cell receptor beta chains below, sequenced in a study of T cell repertoires in aging, cancer and after chemotherapy. The template was genomic DNA from peripheral blood, not RNA. A mixed TRB-A/B primer pool amplified rearranged TRB by multiplex touch-down PCR. MiXCR, run by TCRdb on the multiplex PCR reads, gives a single entry per CDR3 protein. The sample records approximately 9,700 distinct CDR3 sequences, 25% to 30% being singletons. Sequencing was carried out using blood. Receptors originate from a human donor in good health.

This clonotype is termed medium-sized. The chain couples TRBV6-5 to TRBJ2-1; 11 nucleotides line up with TRBD2. V trimming: 5 bases; J trimming: 6 bases; junction bases outside the gene matches: 9. The CDR3 contains 16 residues. Looked up from germline, CDR1 is MNHEY and CDR2 is SVGAGI. The CDR3 DNA follows: TGTGCCAGCAGTCTCACTGGGACTAGCGGTCCCAATGAGCAGTTCTTC. It translates to CASSLTGTSGPNEQFF.

This clonotype qualifies as medium-sized. V gene TRBV20-1 combines with J gene TRBJ1-6; no reliable D call. Germline values: CDR1 DFQATT, CDR2 SNEGSKA (reference sequence). The ends were cut back, 2 bases at V and 0 bases at J, with 8 bases in the middle. The CDR3 sequence is 15 residues long. The DNA of the CDR3 is TGCAGTGCTAGATCCCAGACCTCCTATAATTCACCCCTCCACTTT. Translation: CSARSQTSYNSPLHF.

V usage is TRBV12-3 or TRBV12-4 and J usage is TRBJ2-7; 7 nucleotides agree with TRBD2. Losses at the gene ends were 6 bases for V and 3 bases for J; bases not matched to a gene: 8. This CDR3 is 14 amino acids long. The CDR3 reads CASSMGGENYEQYF. CDR3 sequence (DNA): TGTGCCAGCAGCATGGGGGGGGAGAACTACGAGCAGTACTTC.

The table lists this clonotype with a few counts. This CDR3 is CASSRQGASPLHF. The CDR3 bases are TGTGCCAGCAGCCGACAGGGGGCTTCACCCCTCCACTTT. The rearrangement links TRBV14 to TRBJ1-6, with 10 bases fitting TRBD1. The CDR3 is made up of 13 amino acids. CDR1 SGHDN and CDR2 FVKESK come from the germline V gene. Unmatched junction bases numbered 0, after V lost 4 bases and J lost 9 bases. The whole variable domain, remainder taken from reference TRBV14 and TRBJ1-6, is EAGVTQFPSHSVIEKGQTVTLRCDPISGHDNLYWYRRVMGKEIKFLLHFVKESKQDESGMPNNRFLAERTGGTYSTLKVQPAELEDSGVYFCASSRQGASPLHFGNGTRLTVT.

The J gene is TRBJ2-7, the V gene TRBV27; D is ambiguous. Germline V gene lookup returns CDR1 MNHEY and CDR2 SMNVEV (reference sequence). The V end lost 3 bases, the J end lost 0 bases, and 9 bases lay between the germline ends. The CDR3 loop spans 14 amino acids. CDR3 nucleotides: TGTGCCAGCAGTTTGCGGTCGAGCTCCTACGAGCAGTACTTC. Protein: CASSLRSSSYEQYF.

The gene calls are TRBV6-1 and TRBJ1-1; D might be TRBD1 (5 bases). The V gene lost 4 bases and the J gene lost 7 bases, with 13 bases spanning the gap. Germline CDR1 and CDR2: MNHNS and SASEGT. CDR3 length: 13 amino acids. For the CDR3, the DNA is TGTGCCAGCAGTGGGGACGGATTTATTGAAGCTTTCTTT. This gives the protein CASSGDGFIEAFF.

By frequency in the sample, this clonotype is medium-sized. This chain links TRBV18 with TRBJ1-2; D remains unclear. This CDR3 comprises 13 residues. From germline, CDR1 is KGHSH and CDR2 LQKENI. Trimming removed 1 base at V and 5 bases at J, with 8 bases between. The CDR3 DNA is TGTGCCAGCTCACCACTCGACCGTTATGGCTACACCTTC. This encodes CASSPLDRYGYTF. The full variable domain, rest sourced from reference TRBV18 and TRBJ1-2, is NAGVMQNPRHLVRRRGQEARLRCSPMKGHSHVYWYRQLPEEGLKFMVYLQKENIIDESGMPKERFSAEFPKEGPSILRIQQVVRGDSAAYFCASSPLDRYGYTFGSGTRLTVV.

This clonotype was counted a few times. The chain has TRBV12-3 or TRBV12-4 and TRBJ2-7; 8 bases align to TRBD1. With 6 bases clipped from V and 5 bases from J, the junction kept 6 bases outside the gene matches. The CDR3 totals 13 residues. CDR3 DNA sequence: TGTGCCAGCAGGGGGGACAGGCTAAACGAGCAGTACTTC. Translated, it gives CASRGDRLNEQYF.

By share of the sample, this clonotype is medium-sized. The CDR3 region is CSARGPTPHEQYF. DNA for the CDR3: TGCAGTGCTAGAGGCCCGACTCCCCACGAGCAGTACTTC. The chain combines TRBV20-1 with TRBJ2-7; no clear D gene. In germline, CDR1 is DFQATT, CDR2 SNEGSKA (reference sequence). Trimming pared 1 base from V and 5 bases from J, leaving 12 bases between. The CDR3 loop spans 13 amino acids.

This sequence joins TRBV20-1 and TRBJ2-1; no reliable D call. CDR1 is DFQATT, CDR2 SNEGSKA, per germline (reference sequence). The ends were cut back, 1 base at V and 8 bases at J, with 9 bases in the middle. The CDR3 consists of 12 residues. The chain's CDR3 is CSARAKEHEQFF. CDR3 coding DNA: TGCAGTGCTAGAGCAAAGGAACATGAGCAGTTCTTC.

For this clonotype: The junction departs from the called germline gene at one end, perhaps through a read error. The CDR3 region is CASSPGAVSGNAIYF. CDR3 bases: TGCGCCAGCAGCCCCGGGGCGGTCTCTGGAAACGCCATATATTTT. The V call is TRBV5-1, the J call TRBJ1-3, with a possible D match to TRBD1 (5 bases). The CDR3 spans 15 residues. Germline V gene data show CDR1 as SGHRS and CDR2 as YFSETQ.

V gene TRBV19 combines with J gene TRBJ2-3, with D perhaps TRBD1 or TRBD2 (5 bases each). The germline V gene encodes CDR1 LNHDA and CDR2 SQIVND (reference sequence). The germline V and J ends were trimmed by 6 bases and 4 bases, with 17 bases remaining between them. The CDR3 loop spans 15 amino acids. CDR3 region: CASRKGSLGADTQYF. Here the CDR3 DNA reads TGTGCCAGTAGAAAAGGGAGTTTGGGGGCAGATACGCAGTATTTT.

This clonotype is labeled as medium-sized (0.01 to 0.1%). The chain combines TRBV20-1 with TRBJ2-7, with D perhaps assigned TRBD1 or TRBD2 (5 bases each). CDR1 and CDR2 from the germline V gene are DFQATT and SNEGSKA (reference sequence). This CDR3 region has 13 residues. The V end was cut by 6 bases, the J end by 3 bases, with 15 bases between. CDR3 sequence (DNA): TGCAGTGCCTTAAAGGGACGCTACTACGAGCAGTACTTC. It is translated as CSALKGRYYEQYF.

This clonotype was seen a few times. The chain recombines TRBV5-4 with TRBJ2-1; D unresolved. V was shortened by 3 bases and J by 7 bases, with 20 bases between the two germline ends. The CDR3 runs to 16 residues. The germline V gene has CDR1 SGHNT and CDR2 YYREEE (reference sequence). CDR3 nucleotides: TGTGCCAGCAGCTACGTAGCTGGAGAGATCGGGAATGAGCAGTTCTTC. Its translation: CASSYVAGEIGNEQFF.

The gene calls are TRBV25-1 and TRBJ2-2; D gene uncertain. V was cut by 4 bases and J by 5 bases, with 11 bases left in between. CDR1 and CDR2 from the germline V gene are MGHDK and SYGVNS. This CDR3 has 14 amino acids. The CDR3 loop is CASSATTGTGELFF. In nucleotides, the CDR3 is TGTGCCAGCAGTGCGACAACTGGGACCGGGGAGCTGTTTTTT.

CDR3 loop: CASSVGANTEAFF. CDR3 nucleotides: TGTGCCAGCAGCGTCGGAGCGAACACTGAAGCTTTCTTT. This chain joins TRBV5-4 and TRBJ1-1; D not resolved. The germline CDR1 and CDR2 sequences are SGHNT and YYREEE (reference sequence). The CDR3 is made up of 13 amino acids. V gave up 4 bases and J gave up 1 base, with 8 bases separating them.

In this sample, this clonotype is medium-sized. V and J are TRBV6-1 and TRBJ2-1; 7 bases agree with TRBD2. Germline values: CDR1 MNHNS, CDR2 SASEGT. J lost 4 bases, V lost 0 bases, and 3 bases had no gene match. The CDR3 is 15 amino acids. For the CDR3, the DNA is TGTGCCAGCAGTGAAGCGTCGGGGGGTTACAATGAGCAGTTCTTC. This codes for CASSEASGGYNEQFF.

This chain uses TRBV4-1 with TRBJ2-1; 8 bases map to TRBD1. Germline assignment: CDR1 MGHRA and CDR2 YSYEKL. CDR3 size: 14 residues. V shed 4 bases, J shed 11 bases, and the junction held 10 bases outside the gene matches. CDR3 amino acids: CASSPGTGGTQQFF. The CDR3 nucleotides read TGCGCCAGCAGCCCCGGGACAGGTGGGACGCAGCAGTTCTTC.

This clonotype was detected only once. The rearrangement links TRBV6-4 to TRBJ2-3; 7 bases are a match to TRBD2. CDR1 and CDR2 (germline): MRHNA, SNTAGT. Losses at the gene ends were 0 bases for V and 3 bases for J; bases not matched to a gene: 3. The CDR3 runs to 15 residues. The CDR3 sequence: CASSDSARGTDTQYF. In DNA form, the CDR3 reads TGTGCCAGCAGTGACTCCGCGCGGGGGACAGATACGCAGTATTTT.

The chain employs TRBV11-2 and TRBJ2-5; TRBD2 is a possible D gene (6 bases). The V gene lost 5 bases and the J gene lost 1 base, with 17 bases spanning the gap. CDR3 length: 16 residues. CDR1 is SGHAT, CDR2 FQNNGV, per germline. The DNA of the CDR3 is TGTGCCAGCAGCGACGGACTACTTCCTCCCCAAGAGACCCAGTACTTC. It yields the protein CASSDGLLPPQETQYF.

This clonotype was seen only once. The chain links TRBV11-3 to TRBJ2-1; D is possibly TRBD1 (8 bases). The CDR3 covers 14 residues. V gave up 5 bases and J gave up 8 bases, with 16 bases separating them. CDR1 SGHNT and CDR2 YENEEA come from the germline V gene. The CDR3 here is CASSVQGGWYEQFF. The CDR3 nucleotides read TGTGCCAGCAGCGTACAGGGGGGGTGGTATGAGCAGTTCTTC.

The CDR3 reads CASSLSQGTNYGYTF. The CDR3 region has the DNA TGTGCCAGCAGTTTAAGTCAGGGAACTAACTATGGCTACACCTTC. This rearrangement joins TRBV12-3 or TRBV12-4 to TRBJ1-2, with D perhaps matching TRBD1 (5 bases). The CDR3 runs 15 residues. V lost 2 bases and J lost 0, with 10 bases in between.

This chain uses TRBV6-5 with TRBJ2-3; D not resolved. The CDR3 totals 14 residues. Germline values: CDR1 MNHEY, CDR2 SVGAGI. V lost 2 bases to trimming and J lost 4 bases, with 10 bases between them. The CDR3 sequence: CASSYDWSADTQYF. In nucleotides, the CDR3 is TGTGCCAGCAGTTACGACTGGAGCGCAGATACGCAGTATTTT.

This clonotype was seen only a few times. The gene calls are TRBV12-3 or TRBV12-4 and TRBJ2-7; 9 bases fit TRBD1. The CDR3 is 16 amino acids. V was pared by 5 bases and J by 4 bases, with 12 bases of the junction left unmatched. The CDR3 region is CASSLGTGRSSYEQYF. The CDR3 DNA sequence: TGTGCCAGCAGTCTTGGGACAGGGCGAAGTTCTTACGAGCAGTACTTC.

By share of the sample, this clonotype is medium-sized (0.01 to 0.1%). V is TRBV29-1 and J is TRBJ2-7; tentatively, D is TRBD2 (5 bases). The CDR3 covers 15 residues. V gave up 6 bases and J gave up 2 bases, with 20 bases separating them. Per the germline V gene, CDR1 is SQVTM and CDR2 is ANQGSEA. The CDR3 region is CSVQTWLKEAYEQYF. The CDR3 region has the DNA TGCAGCGTACAAACCTGGTTAAAGGAGGCCTACGAGCAGTACTTC.

By share, this clonotype counts as medium-sized. The chain links TRBV20-1 to TRBJ2-7; possible D gene TRBD2, 6 bases. With 0 bases removed from V and 5 bases from J, the gap between germline ends came to 23 bases. The CDR3 sequence is 17 residues long. CDR1 and CDR2 from the germline V gene are DFQATT and SNEGSKA (reference sequence). CDR3 bases: TGCAGTGCTAGAGATCGCAAAGCCTACGCGGGATTACACGAGCAGTACTTC. It codes for CSARDRKAYAGLHEQYF.

V usage is TRBV5-1 and J usage is TRBJ2-2, with 8 bases that match TRBD1. V gave up 8 bases and J gave up 6 bases; unmatched junction bases: 18. Germline CDR1 and CDR2: SGHRS and YFSETQ. There are 17 residues in the CDR3. The chain's CDR3 is CASTSTGEIVVPGELFF. CDR3 bases: TGCGCCAGTACATCGACAGGGGAAATAGTGGTCCCCGGGGAGCTGTTTTTT. The entire variable domain, with the rest obtained from reference TRBV5-1 and TRBJ2-2, is as follows: KAGVTQTPRYLIKTRGQQVTLSCSPISGHRSVSWYQQTPGQGLQFLFEYFSETQRNKGNFPGRFSGRQFSNSRSEMNVSTLELGDSALYLCASTSTGEIVVPGELFFGEGSRLTVL.